The next 10 T cell receptor beta chains were all read from a single sample in a study of OX40 agonist ivuxolimab in advanced cancers. Profiled with immunoSEQ multiplex PCR; TCRdb holds only in-frame clones, not every one. The sample lists about 46,000 clones; approximately 88% were seen once. Sequenced material: CD4+ or CD8+ T cells sorted from blood, taken in a trial of the OX40 agonist ivuxolimab. These receptors were collected from an adult with an advanced solid tumor such as melanoma, head and neck, liver or kidney cancer.

This clone was counted between two and nine times. The chain uses TRBV28 and TRBJ2-1, with a tentative D call TRBD1 (5 bases). CDR3 size: 15 residues. The germline gives CDR1 MDHEN, CDR2 SYDVKM. V was trimmed by 1 base and J by 3 bases, leaving 10 bases between them. The CDR3 spells CASSLLEGHYNEQFF. As DNA, the CDR3 is TGTGCCAGCAGTTTATTAGAAGGACACTACAATGAGCAGTTCTTC.

This chain links TRBV10-2 with TRBJ1-2; D remains ambiguous. V dropped 2 bases and J dropped 4 bases, with 8 bases sitting between them. Germline V gives CDR1 WSHSY, CDR2 SAAADI. This CDR3 contains 13 residues. CDR3 loop: CASSEGVAYGYTF. The DNA for the CDR3 is TGCGCCAGCAGTGAGGGGGTGGCCTATGGCTACACCTTC.

The chain has TRBV28 and TRBJ1-2; 8 bases align to TRBD1. Germline CDR1 reads MDHEN; CDR2 reads SYDVKM. Unmatched junction bases numbered 6, after V lost 5 bases and J lost 1 base. This CDR3 is built from 15 residues. The CDR3, as DNA: TGTGCCAGCAGTACTAGGACAGGGAGTAACTATGGCTACACCTTC. Residues: CASSTRTGSNYGYTF.

The chain combines TRBV19 with TRBJ2-3, with D possibly TRBD1 on 5 matching bases. The CDR3 has 15 amino acids. Deletions cut 5 bases from V and 0 bases from J, with 12 bases between. Germline V gene data show CDR1 as LNHDA and CDR2 as SQIVND (reference sequence). CDR3 region: CASSVQGISTDTQYF. Here the CDR3 DNA reads TGTGCCAGTAGTGTTCAGGGAATTAGCACAGATACGCAGTATTTT.

This clone occurred once. The J gene is TRBJ2-7, the V gene TRBV5-4; 7 bases fit TRBD2. The CDR3 loop spans 13 amino acids. Germline V gives CDR1 SGHNT, CDR2 YYREEE (reference sequence). V was clipped by 0 bases and J by 6 bases; unmatched bases: 3. The chain's CDR3 is CASSLEAGSEQYF. In DNA, the CDR3 is TGTGCCAGCAGCTTGGAAGCGGGGTCCGAGCAGTACTTC. Combining the CDR3 with reference TRBV5-4 and TRBJ2-7 gives the whole variable domain ETGVTQSPTHLIKTRGQQVTLRCSSQSGHNTVSWYQQALGQGPQFIFQYYREEENGRGNFPPRFSGLQFPNYSSELNVNALELDDSALYLCASSLEAGSEQYFGPGTRLTVT.

The chain joins TRBV11-3 to TRBJ2-3, with a tentative D call TRBD2 (5 bases). CDR1 SGHNT and CDR2 YENEEA come from the germline V gene. V was clipped by 5 bases and J by 9 bases, with 6 bases between them. The length of the CDR3 is 10 residues. This chain's CDR3 is CASSGGTQYF. The CDR3 bases are TGTGCCAGCAGCGGAGGAACGCAGTATTTT.

The rearrangement uses TRBV7-8 and TRBJ2-6; D is ambiguous. The CDR3 contains 18 residues. The germline gives CDR1 SGHVS, CDR2 FQNEAQ. V was pared by 5 bases and J by 5 bases, with 22 bases between. CDR3 loop: CASSLVSYPQSRANVLTF. DNA for the CDR3: TGTGCCAGCAGCCTAGTCAGTTACCCACAAAGTCGGGCCAACGTCCTGACTTTC.

The J gene is TRBJ1-1, the V gene TRBV29-1; 8 nucleotides line up with TRBD1. V gave up 4 bases and J gave up 8 bases; unmatched junction bases: 12. In germline, CDR1 is SQVTM, CDR2 ANQGSEA. The CDR3 is made up of 14 amino acids. CDR3 coding DNA: TGCAGCGTTGGGGGGACGACAGGGGAGGCCGAAGCTTTCTTT. Amino acids: CSVGGTTGEAEAFF.

The chain links TRBV7-9 to TRBJ2-1; tentatively, D is TRBD2 (6 bases). V lost 0 bases and J 0 bases, leaving 15 bases between the germline ends. This CDR3 has 18 amino acids. Germline CDR1 is SEHNR and CDR2 is FQNEAQ (reference sequence). CDR3 in DNA: TGTGCCAGCAGCTTAGCAATGGGACTTCGGAGCTCCTACAATGAGCAGTTCTTC. As protein: CASSLAMGLRSSYNEQFF. Complete variable domain (other parts from reference TRBV7-9 and TRBJ2-1): DTGVSQNPRHKITKRGQNVTFRCDPISEHNRLYWYRQTLGQGPEFLTYFQNEAQLEKSRLLSDRFSAERPKGSFSTLEIQRTEQGDSAMYLCASSLAMGLRSSYNEQFFGPGTRLTVL.

The V and J genes are TRBV7-2 and TRBJ1-6; TRBD1 might be the D (5 bases). Germline V gene data show CDR1 as SGHTA and CDR2 as FQGNSA. The CDR3 is made up of 14 amino acids. Trimming pared 5 bases from V and 7 bases from J, leaving 12 bases between. The CDR3 DNA sequence: TGTGCCAGCAGCCCTCAGGCAGGGAATTCACCCCTCCACTTT. This gives the protein CASSPQAGNSPLHF.